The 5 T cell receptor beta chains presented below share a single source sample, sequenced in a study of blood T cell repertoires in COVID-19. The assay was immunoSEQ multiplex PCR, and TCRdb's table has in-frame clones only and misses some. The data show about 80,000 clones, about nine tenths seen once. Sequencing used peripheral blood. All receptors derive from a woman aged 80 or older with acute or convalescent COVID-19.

The CDR3 region is CASSKEGGISYNEQFF. The CDR3 nucleotides are TGTGCCAGCAGCAAAGAGGGAGGAATCTCCTACAATGAGCAGTTCTTC. V gene TRBV21-1 combines with J gene TRBJ2-1; TRBD2, as called in the table, went unchecked against the DNA. TRBV21-1 is tagged as a pseudogene. The CDR3 contains 16 residues.

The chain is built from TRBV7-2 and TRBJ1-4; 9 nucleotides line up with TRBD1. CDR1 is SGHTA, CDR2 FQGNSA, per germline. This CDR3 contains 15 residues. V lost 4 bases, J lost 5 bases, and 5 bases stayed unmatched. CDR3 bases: TGTGCCAGCAGCTCCCAGGGACAGGGAAATGAAAAACTGTTTTTT. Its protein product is CASSSQGQGNEKLFF.

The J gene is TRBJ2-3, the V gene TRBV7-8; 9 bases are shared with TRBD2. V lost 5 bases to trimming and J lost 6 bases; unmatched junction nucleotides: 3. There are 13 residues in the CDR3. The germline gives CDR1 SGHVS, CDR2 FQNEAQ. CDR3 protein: CASSRGLADTQYF. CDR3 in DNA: TGTGCCAGCAGCCGCGGACTAGCGGATACGCAGTATTTT.

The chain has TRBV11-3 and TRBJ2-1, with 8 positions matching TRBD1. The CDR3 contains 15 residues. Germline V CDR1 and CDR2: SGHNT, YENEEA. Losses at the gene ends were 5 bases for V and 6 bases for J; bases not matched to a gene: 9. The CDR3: CASSPAQGAGNEQFF. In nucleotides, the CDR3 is TGTGCCAGCAGCCCAGCCCAGGGGGCCGGCAATGAGCAGTTCTTC.

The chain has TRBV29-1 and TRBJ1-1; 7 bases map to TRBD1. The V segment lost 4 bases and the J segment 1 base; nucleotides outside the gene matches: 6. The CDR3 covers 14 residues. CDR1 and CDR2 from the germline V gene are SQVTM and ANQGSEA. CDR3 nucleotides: TGCAGCGTTGCAGAAAGGACAGGGAACACTGAAGCTTTCTTT. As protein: CSVAERTGNTEAFF.